The source of this T cell receptor beta chain is a study of T cell responses to AZD1222 COVID-19 vaccine. Study results and limitations: Reportedly, close to half of spike-specific TCRs are directed against unmutated variant regions. Clonal diversity may have been underestimated in mostly white British donors. The breadth and depth of Spike-specific TCRs increased once two AZD1222 doses had been given.

TCRdb keeps only in-frame clones here, not all; method: immunoSEQ multiplex PCR. The repertoire consists of roughly 140,000 clones, with about 91% occurring once and the leading ten covering under 3.5%. Note on this clone: The antigen remains undetermined.

The origin of this receptor is an adult in good health. This material consisted of peripheral blood, taken on day 0 of MenACWY control vaccination.

CDR3: CASSPGQGVGQPQHF. Here the CDR3 DNA reads TGTGCCAGCAGCCCCGGACAGGGTGTAGGTCAGCCCCAGCATTTT. The chain combines TRBV7-8 with TRBJ1-5; 8 bases align to TRBD1. The CDR3 loop spans 15 amino acids. Per the germline V gene, CDR1 is SGHVS and CDR2 is FQNEAQ. After removal of 5 bases from V and 6 bases from J, the junction contained 9 bases not matched to a gene.